This T cell receptor (beta chain) was recorded in a study of PD-L1 blockade in urothelial cancer. Overall study: Blood analysis was done at 3 weeks (second dose) and 6 weeks after treatment began. Researchers found blood samples held a median of approximately 150,000 T cells.

Every PCR received spiked-in synthetic TCR analog templates. Measured with immunoSEQ multiplex PCR; TCRdb has only the in-frame clones, and not every one. This sample has 95,000 or so clones, with around 90% found just once. Germline lookup yields CDR1 MDHEN and CDR2 SYDVKM. V gave up 6 bases and J gave up 6 bases; unmatched junction bases: 7. The CDR3 is 13 residues long. Time point: pretreatment peripheral blood. Samples were collected from each patient before treatment and during treatment. Each patient gave between 1 and 8 of them in total. The sample here was PBMCs, taken around atezolizumab (anti-PD-L1) treatment. V and J are TRBV28 and TRBJ1-1; 7 nucleotides align to TRBD1. This receptor was taken from a man in his sixties with urothelial cancer. The CDR3 coding sequence is TGTGCCAGCAGCCTCCCGCAGGGGGCTGAAGCTTTCTTT. Residues: CASSLPQGAEAFF.